This T cell receptor beta chain was observed in a study of blood T cell repertoires in COVID-19. Background on the study: Material from acute and convalescent COVID-19 was sourced from the United States, Italy and Spain.

Authors' analysis steps: Estimates of nucleated cell counts were drawn from the amplification of reference gene primers. The method was immunoSEQ multiplex PCR; TCRdb's version includes in-frame clones alone and lacks a portion of them. D and trimming were read from the DNA, whereas the V and J calls and clone size are those reported in that table. Seen here are tens of thousands of clones, 82% observed once, and the top ten hold roughly a sixth. A single count supports this clone. The germline V and J ends were trimmed by 5 bases and 4 bases, with 13 bases remaining between them. Germline-derived CDR1 and CDR2 are SGHTA and FQGTGA. The length of the CDR3 is 14 residues.

The receptor comes from a human donor in a cohort sampled during active COVID-19. The chain couples TRBV7-3 to TRBJ2-3, with D possibly TRBD1 on 6 matching bases. The sequenced sample was peripheral blood. This chain's CDR3 is CASSPHAGADTQYF. CDR3 coding DNA: TGTGCCAGCAGCCCTCACGCAGGGGCAGATACGCAGTATTTT.